This TCR beta chain is from a study of blood T cell repertoires in COVID-19. In the study overall: The United States, Italy and Spain provided the acute and convalescent COVID-19 samples. The cDNA or gDNA used as material had been derived from T cells, B-cell-depleted T cells, or PBMCs.

Per the germline V gene, CDR1 is MNHEY and CDR2 is SVGAGI. The V and J ends lost 4 bases and 1 base, in that order; junction bases with no gene match: 6. This CDR3 comprises 15 residues. Original data processing: It was from reference gene primer amplification that nucleated cell counts were estimated. Some clones are missing from TCRdb's copy, which holds only in-frame ones; the method was immunoSEQ multiplex PCR. That table supplies the V and J calls and clone size; D and trimming were determined from the DNA. The sample has roughly 200,000 clones, approximately 90% seen once. The source of this sequence is a man between 40 and 49 years old with active or convalescent COVID-19. The source material was peripheral blood. V gene TRBV6-5 combines with J gene TRBJ1-1; 7 bases are shared with TRBD1. DNA of the CDR3: TGTGCCAGCAGTTGGGGAGACAGGGAGAACACTGAAGCTTTCTTT. This gives the protein CASSWGDRENTEAFF.